This T cell receptor beta chain was recorded in a study of PD-L1 blockade in urothelial cancer. Time point: peripheral blood 6 weeks after treatment start. The CDR3 is made up of 13 amino acids. Germline CDR1 and CDR2: SGHNT and YENEEA. The ends lost 5 bases at V and 5 bases at J; junction bases unmatched: 4. Produced via immunoSEQ multiplex PCR; TCRdb's table is partial and in-frame only. In the table there are about 110,000 clones, less than 95% of which are singletons. The sequencing here drew on PBMCs, taken around atezolizumab (anti-PD-L1) treatment. The sequence was obtained from a man in his 60s with urothelial cancer. This chain links TRBV11-3 with TRBJ2-5; 8 bases fit TRBD1. The CDR3: CASSPDRGETQYF. CDR3 DNA: TGTGCCAGCAGCCCAGACAGGGGCGAGACCCAGTACTTC.